The 31 T cell receptor beta chains listed next were all sequenced from one sample in a study of shared clonotypes between healthy human individuals. CD45RO-negative, CCR7-positively selected cells formed the naive CD8 fraction, excluding terminally differentiated effector memory CD45RA+ cells. Assay: immunoSEQ multiplex PCR; the TCRdb copy retains only in-frame clones and omits some. The repertoire holds more than 2 million clones, just under 95% seen once, with approximately 1.7% in the top ten. Sequencing used naive CD8+ T cells from PBMCs. The receptors here all came from a man younger than 30 in good health. Some clones in this sample may be carry-over from other donors' samples.

To note about this clone: The sample holds other DNA sequences that translate to the same CDR3. CDR3 in DNA: TGTGCCAGCAGTTTATCCAGACTCACTGAAGCTTTCTTT. Amino acids: CASSLSRLTEAFF. The gene calls are TRBV27 and TRBJ1-1; D ambiguous. Germline V lookup: CDR1 MNHEY, CDR2 SMNVEV (reference sequence). The CDR3 contains 13 residues. The V end was cut by 0 bases, the J end by 4 bases, with 6 bases between.

The rearrangement links TRBV19 to TRBJ1-4; D ambiguous. Germline loops: CDR1 LNHDA, CDR2 SQIVND (reference sequence). V dropped 10 bases and J dropped 4 bases, with 16 bases sitting between them. The CDR3 totals 14 residues. The CDR3 protein is CATRGLYVNEKLFF. In DNA, the CDR3 is TGTGCCACCCGCGGCCTATATGTTAATGAAAAACTGTTTTTT.

The V call is TRBV7-9, the J call TRBJ2-7; D is undetermined. Trimming removed 1 base from V and 1 base from J, with 8 bases in between. The CDR3 spans 14 residues. Germline CDR1 and CDR2: SEHNR and FQNEAQ (reference sequence). CDR3 in DNA: TGTGCCAGCAGCTTAGTTGCGGAATCCTACGAGCAGTACTTC. Its translation is CASSLVAESYEQYF.

The chain has TRBV6-1 and TRBJ2-7, with D possibly TRBD1 on 6 matching bases. The V end lost 6 bases, the J end lost 3 bases, and 12 bases lay between the germline ends. This CDR3 is built from 13 residues. Germline V CDR1 and CDR2: MNHNS, SASEGT. CDR3 nucleotides: TGTGCCAGCAGCATGGACAGAGGCTACGAGCAGTACTTC. The encoded protein is CASSMDRGYEQYF.

This chain uses TRBV5-3 with TRBJ1-1; no reliable D call. TRBV5-3 belongs to the ORF category, with a function that is uncertain. CDR3 length equals 14 residues. The V and J ends lost 5 bases and 3 bases respectively, with 14 bases between them. CDR3: CARRHPWLDTEAFF. CDR3 nucleotide sequence: TGTGCCAGAAGGCACCCTTGGTTGGACACTGAAGCTTTCTTT.

The rearrangement joins TRBV27 to TRBJ2-7, with D possibly matching TRBD2 (5 bases). The CDR3 covers 13 residues. V lost 0 bases and J 6 bases, leaving 9 bases between the germline ends. Germline CDR1 MNHEY, CDR2 SMNVEV (reference sequence). CDR3 sequence (DNA): TGTGCCAGCAGTTTATCGCGGGCCCGCGAGCAGTACTTC. Translating it yields CASSLSRAREQYF.

The chain recombines TRBV19 with TRBJ2-2; no clear D. This CDR3 spans 14 amino acids. Trimming left V 7 bases short and J 4 bases short, with 13 bases between. In germline, CDR1 is LNHDA, CDR2 SQIVND (reference sequence). The CDR3 here is CASTLYSSTGELFF. The CDR3 DNA follows: TGTGCCAGTACCCTATACAGCTCCACCGGGGAGCTGTTTTTT. The variable domain in full, with the rest retrieved from reference TRBV19 and TRBJ2-2, is DGGITQSPKYLFRKEGQNVTLSCEQNLNHDAMYWYRQDPGQGLRLIYYSQIVNDFQKGDIAEGYSVSREKKESFPLTVTSAQKNPTAFYLCASTLYSSTGELFFGEGSRLTVL.

V gene TRBV9 combines with J gene TRBJ2-7; TRBD1 is a possible D gene (6 bases). The CDR3 is 17 amino acids. The ends were cut back, 0 bases at V and 4 bases at J, with 20 bases in the middle. Per germline, CDR1 SGDLS and CDR2 YYNGEE. CDR3 sequence: CASSVGGLRDGAYEQYF. DNA of the CDR3: TGTGCCAGCAGCGTAGGGGGGCTGAGGGACGGAGCTTACGAGCAGTACTTC.

V and J are TRBV6-6 and TRBJ1-1; D might be TRBD1 (6 bases). CDR3 length: 14 amino acids. CDR1 and CDR2 from the germline V gene are MNHNY and SVGAGI (reference sequence). Trimming left V 4 bases short and J 2 bases short, with 11 bases between. The CDR3 DNA sequence: TGTGCCAGCAGTTTTCGACAGGTAAACACTGAAGCTTTCTTT. It yields the protein CASSFRQVNTEAFF.

V gene TRBV28 combines with J gene TRBJ2-2; D not certain. Trimming took 3 bases from V and 5 from J, leaving 10 bases between them. The germline V gene encodes CDR1 MDHEN and CDR2 SYDVKM. This CDR3 has 14 residues. In nucleotides, the CDR3 is TGTGCCAGCAGTTTTCCAGTTGGAACCGGGGAGCTGTTTTTT. The encoded protein is CASSFPVGTGELFF.

The chain uses TRBV29-1 and TRBJ2-7, with D uncertain. Germline loops: CDR1 SQVTM, CDR2 ANQGSEA. This CDR3 has 13 amino acids. Trimming cost V 4 bases and J 3 bases, with 13 bases left between them. CDR3: CSVAHGRYYEQYF. The CDR3 nucleotides read TGCAGCGTTGCCCACGGGCGTTACTACGAGCAGTACTTC.

This chain joins TRBV9 and TRBJ2-2; D is uncertain. The CDR3 runs 12 residues. Germline V CDR1 and CDR2: SGDLS, YYNGEE. V was trimmed by 6 bases and J by 3 bases, leaving 6 bases between them. The CDR3 bases are TGTGCCAGCAACCAGGACACCGGGGAGCTGTTTTTT. This translates into CASNQDTGELFF.

As for this clone: Different DNA sequences within this sample yield the same CDR3. In DNA form, the CDR3 reads TGTGCCAGCAGTGACGGCAGCTCCTACAATGAGCAGTTCTTC. Residues: CASSDGSSYNEQFF. The chain joins TRBV2 to TRBJ2-1; D is ambiguous. V was cut by 3 bases and J by 0 bases, with 6 bases left in between. This CDR3 region has 14 residues. Germline values: CDR1 SNHLY, CDR2 FYNNEI.

The V gene is TRBV15, the J gene TRBJ2-1, with TRBD1 matching over 10 bases. The germline CDR1 and CDR2 sequences are LNHNV and YYDKDF (reference sequence). J was trimmed by 6 bases and V by 5 bases; bases with no gene match: 19. The CDR3 is 19 amino acids. CDR3 DNA sequence: TGTGCCACCAGCTTCCTGGACAGGGGGATTGGCTCCCGGGGCAATGAGCAGTTCTTC. This encodes CATSFLDRGIGSRGNEQFF. The variable domain in full, with the rest retrieved from reference TRBV15 and TRBJ2-1, is DAMVIQNPRYQVTQFGKPVTLSCSQTLNHNVMYWYQQKSSQAPKLLFHYYDKDFNNEADTPDNFQSRRPNTSFCFLDIRSPGLGDTAMYLCATSFLDRGIGSRGNEQFFGPGTRLTVL.

This chain connects TRBV6-4 to TRBJ2-7; D not certain. The germline CDR1 and CDR2 sequences are MRHNA and SNTAGT. The V and J ends lost 5 bases and 2 bases respectively, with 10 bases between them. The CDR3 covers 13 residues. The CDR3 region is CASSSLVPYEQYF. In DNA, the CDR3 is TGTGCCAGCAGTTCCCTTGTCCCCTACGAGCAGTACTTC.

This clone was observed a single time. This CDR3 reads CASSTRPGYEQFF. DNA of the CDR3: TGTGCCAGCAGCACTCGGCCGGGGTATGAGCAGTTCTTC. The chain is built from TRBV7-2 and TRBJ2-1; D is possibly TRBD2 (5 bases). Germline V gives CDR1 SGHTA, CDR2 FQGNSA. Trimming cost V 5 bases and J 8 bases, with 13 bases left between them. CDR3 length: 13 amino acids.

CDR3 region: CASSQGVERYQETQYF. The CDR3 DNA follows: TGTGCCAGCAGCCAAGGCGTAGAACGGTACCAAGAGACCCAGTACTTC. This chain connects TRBV14 to TRBJ2-5; D uncertain. The V gene's germline CDR1 is SGHDN and CDR2 FVKESK. The CDR3 spans 16 residues. V was trimmed by 1 base and J by 0 bases, leaving 12 bases between them.

This chain uses TRBV18 with TRBJ2-3; 7 bases line up with TRBD2. Germline CDR1 and CDR2: KGHSH and LQKENI. CDR3 length equals 15 residues. With 0 bases clipped from V and 2 bases from J, the junction kept 2 bases outside the gene matches. The CDR3: CASSPPAGITDTQYF. DNA of the CDR3: TGTGCCAGCTCACCACCAGCGGGGATCACAGATACGCAGTATTTT.

The gene calls are TRBV5-5 and TRBJ2-7, with 8 nucleotides matching TRBD1. The CDR3 consists of 15 residues. Looked up from germline, CDR1 is SGHKS and CDR2 is YYEKEE (reference sequence). The junction had 6 bases not matched to a gene; V was cut back by 0 bases and J by 4 bases. The CDR3 region is CASSLVPGGLYEQYF. The CDR3 DNA is TGTGCCAGCAGCTTGGTCCCAGGGGGCTTGTACGAGCAGTACTTC.

The V call is TRBV7-2, the J call TRBJ2-7; tentative D call: TRBD1 (6 bases). This CDR3 contains 15 residues. Germline CDR1 is SGHTA and CDR2 is FQGNSA. Trimming removed 7 bases at V and 6 bases at J, with 22 bases between. CDR3 loop: CASKLDSPFAGEQYF. Written as DNA, the CDR3 is TGTGCCAGCAAGTTGGACAGCCCGTTTGCTGGCGAGCAGTACTTC.

A single count supports this clone. This CDR3 reads CASRGGREARETQYF. As DNA, the CDR3 is TGTGCCAGCAGGGGTGGCAGGGAGGCCAGAGAGACCCAGTACTTC. The chain uses TRBV7-9 and TRBJ2-5, with a weak D call TRBD2 (6 bases). Germline values: CDR1 SEHNR, CDR2 FQNEAQ (reference sequence). V was shortened by 6 bases and J by 4 bases, with 18 bases between the two germline ends. CDR3 size: 15 residues.

This clone was counted only a few times. The J gene is TRBJ1-5, the V gene TRBV28; 8 nucleotides align to TRBD1. The CDR3 runs to 14 residues. V gave up 10 bases and J gave up 9 bases; unmatched junction bases: 14. The germline CDR1 and CDR2 sequences are MDHEN and SYDVKM. CDR3 DNA: TGTGCCACCAGAACTCGGGACAGGAATAGGCCCCAGCATTTT. As protein: CATRTRDRNRPQHF.

V and J are TRBV27 and TRBJ2-1; 7 positions match TRBD2. The ends lost 3 bases at V and 7 bases at J; junction bases unmatched: 9. CDR3 length: 15 residues. Per the germline V gene, CDR1 is MNHEY and CDR2 is SMNVEV (reference sequence). The CDR3: CASSFLAGDVNEQFF. The CDR3 DNA reads TGTGCCAGCAGTTTCTTGGCGGGAGATGTGAATGAGCAGTTCTTC.

Written as DNA, the CDR3 is TGTGCCAGCAGCCCGGACAGGGTACCCAGGAACACTGAAGCTTTCTTT. As protein: CASSPDRVPRNTEAFF. The J gene is TRBJ1-1, the V gene TRBV7-9; 8 bases line up with TRBD1. The germline gives CDR1 SEHNR, CDR2 FQNEAQ (reference sequence). This CDR3 region has 16 residues. With V trimmed by 5 bases and J by 1 base, 9 bases remained unmatched.

The chain has TRBV6-1 and TRBJ1-2; D possibly corresponds to TRBD1 (5 bases). Trimming removed 2 bases from V and 7 bases from J, with 8 bases in between. The CDR3 length is 12 residues. CDR1 and CDR2 from the germline V gene are MNHNS and SASEGT. This CDR3 reads CASSEKGVGYTF. In DNA, the CDR3 is TGTGCCAGCAGTGAAAAAGGGGTTGGCTACACCTTC.

This clone appeared a few times. The genes are TRBV15 and TRBJ1-1, with D maybe TRBD1 (5 bases). The germline gives CDR1 LNHNV, CDR2 YYDKDF (reference sequence). V dropped 2 bases and J dropped 4 bases, with 14 bases sitting between them. This CDR3 has 15 residues. CDR3 loop: CATSRKDTFPTEAFF. In DNA, the CDR3 is TGTGCCACCAGCAGAAAGGACACCTTCCCCACTGAAGCTTTCTTT.

J is TRBJ2-1 and V is TRBV4-3; maybe TRBD2 (5 bases). The CDR3 is 15 amino acids. V was cut by 4 bases and J by 7 bases, with 17 bases left in between. Per germline, CDR1 LGHNA and CDR2 YSLEER. The DNA for the CDR3 is TGCGCCAGCAGCCTCGAAACGGGAATCTTGAATGAGCAGTTCTTC. Protein: CASSLETGILNEQFF.

Regarding this clone: One end of the junction is discordant with germline, which a read error may explain. The chain uses TRBV2 and TRBJ2-7, with D uncertain. The germline V gene has CDR1 SNHLY and CDR2 FYNNEI. The CDR3 spans 11 residues. Here the CDR3 DNA reads TGTGCCAGCAGTGATACGGCGGTCCTGGACTTC. Translating gives CASSDTAVLDF.

V is TRBV27 and J is TRBJ1-1, with D perhaps matching TRBD1 (6 bases). The CDR3 runs 11 residues. V was cut by 10 bases and J by 5 bases, with 11 bases left in between. CDR1 is MNHEY, CDR2 SMNVEV, per germline (reference sequence). The CDR3 loop reads CATKGGTEAFF. CDR3 nucleotide sequence: TGTGCCACAAAAGGGGGGACTGAAGCTTTCTTT.

The chain combines TRBV7-6 with TRBJ2-1; TRBD2 matches at 9 bases. The CDR3 totals 21 residues. The germline gives CDR1 SGHVS, CDR2 FNYEAQ. J was trimmed by 1 base and V by 5 bases; bases with no gene match: 21. The DNA of the CDR3 is TGTGCCAGCAGCCTCACCTCCGTGCGGGAGGGCCGGGGGGTGTCCTACAATGAGCAGTTCTTC. Translated, it gives CASSLTSVREGRGVSYNEQFF.

The rearrangement joins TRBV10-3 to TRBJ2-1; 9 nucleotides agree with TRBD2. The CDR3 runs 16 residues. CDR1 is ENHRY, CDR2 SYGVKD, per germline. V was pared by 0 bases and J by 7 bases, with 7 bases of the junction left unmatched. CDR3 coding DNA: TGTGCCATCAGTGAGTCTGTCCTAGCGGGAAGGAATGAGCAGTTCTTC. This encodes CAISESVLAGRNEQFF.